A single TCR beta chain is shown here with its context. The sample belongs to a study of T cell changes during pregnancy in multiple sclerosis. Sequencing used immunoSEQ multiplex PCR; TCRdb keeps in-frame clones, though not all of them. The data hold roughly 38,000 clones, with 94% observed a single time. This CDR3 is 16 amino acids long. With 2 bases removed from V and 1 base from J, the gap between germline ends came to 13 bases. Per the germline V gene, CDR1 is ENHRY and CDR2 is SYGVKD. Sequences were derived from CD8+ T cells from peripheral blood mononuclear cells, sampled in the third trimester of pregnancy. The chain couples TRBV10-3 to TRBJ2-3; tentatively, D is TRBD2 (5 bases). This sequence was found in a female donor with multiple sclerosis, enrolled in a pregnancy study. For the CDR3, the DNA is TGTGCCATCAGTGAGGGCGCGGACTTGGGCACAGATACGCAGTATTTT. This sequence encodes CAISEGADLGTDTQYF.